Reported below is one T cell receptor beta chain. Its antigen is undetermined. The entry originates in a study of beta chain features in type 1 diabetes. Every isolated RNA sample was fully reverse transcribed, so sequencing captured expressed TCRB transcripts. The protocol was immunoSEQ multiplex PCR, while the TCRdb copy is restricted to in-frame clones and leaves out a portion. This sample has roughly 400,000 clones, with over 13% found just once. The CDR3 is 17 residues long. Germline values: CDR1 SGHRS, CDR2 YFSETQ. J lost 1 base, V lost 4 bases, and 10 bases had no gene match. Study results and limitations: People with Type 1 diabetes carried modestly yet significantly shorter TCRB CDR3s in all four CD4+ subsets.

V and J are TRBV5-1 and TRBJ1-5, with 8 bases lining up with TRBD1. The sample consisted of naive CD4+ T cells from blood. The source of this sequence is a woman under 30 in good health. DNA for the CDR3: TGCGCCAGCAGCCCAGGACAGGGAAGTAGCAGCAATCAGCCCCAGCATTTT. It specifies CASSPGQGSSSNQPQHF.